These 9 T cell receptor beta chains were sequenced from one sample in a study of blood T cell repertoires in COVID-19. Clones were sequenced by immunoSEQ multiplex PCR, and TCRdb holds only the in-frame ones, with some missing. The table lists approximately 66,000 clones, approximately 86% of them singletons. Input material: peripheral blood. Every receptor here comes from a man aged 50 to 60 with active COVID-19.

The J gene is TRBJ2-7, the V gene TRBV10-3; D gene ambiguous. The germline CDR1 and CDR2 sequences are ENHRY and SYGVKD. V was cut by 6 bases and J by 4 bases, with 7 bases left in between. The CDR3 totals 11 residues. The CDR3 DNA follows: TGTGCCATCAGAAGAGAGTACGAGCAGTACTTC. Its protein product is CAIRREYEQYF.

The CDR3 nucleotides read TGTGCCAGCAGCTTGGCAAGGGGGACTGAAGCTTTCTTT. Translation gives CASSLARGTEAFF. This chain links TRBV7-3 with TRBJ1-1; the D gene is possibly TRBD1 (6 bases). CDR1 and CDR2 (germline): SGHTA, FQGTGA. The CDR3 is made up of 13 amino acids. Trimming removed 3 bases from V and 5 bases from J, with 10 bases in between.

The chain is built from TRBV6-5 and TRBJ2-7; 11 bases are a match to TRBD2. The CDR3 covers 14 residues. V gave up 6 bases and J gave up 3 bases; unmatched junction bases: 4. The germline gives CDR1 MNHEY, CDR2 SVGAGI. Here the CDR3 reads CASSTTSGGYEQYV. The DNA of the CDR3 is TGTGCCAGCAGCACCACTAGCGGGGGCTACGAGCAGTACGTC.

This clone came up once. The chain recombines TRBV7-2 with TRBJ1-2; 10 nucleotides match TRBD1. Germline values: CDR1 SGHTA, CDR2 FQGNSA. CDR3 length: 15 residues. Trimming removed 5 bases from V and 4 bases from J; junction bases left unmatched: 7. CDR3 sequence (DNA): TGTGCCAGCAGCACGACAGGGGGCGTGGTCTATGGCTACACCTTC. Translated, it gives CASSTTGGVVYGYTF.

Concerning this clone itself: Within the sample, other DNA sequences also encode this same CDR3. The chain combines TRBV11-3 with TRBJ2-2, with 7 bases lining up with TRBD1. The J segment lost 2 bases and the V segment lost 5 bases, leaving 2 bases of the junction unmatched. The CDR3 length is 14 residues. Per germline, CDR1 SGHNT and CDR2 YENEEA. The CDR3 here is CASSRTGNTGELFF. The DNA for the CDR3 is TGTGCCAGCAGCCGGACAGGCAACACCGGGGAGCTGTTTTTT.

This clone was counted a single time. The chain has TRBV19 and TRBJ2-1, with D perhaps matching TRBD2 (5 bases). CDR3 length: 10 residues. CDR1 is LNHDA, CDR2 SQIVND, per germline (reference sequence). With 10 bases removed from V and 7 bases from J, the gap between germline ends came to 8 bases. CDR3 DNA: TGTGCCACCGCGGGTAATGAGCAGTTCTTC. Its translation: CATAGNEQFF.

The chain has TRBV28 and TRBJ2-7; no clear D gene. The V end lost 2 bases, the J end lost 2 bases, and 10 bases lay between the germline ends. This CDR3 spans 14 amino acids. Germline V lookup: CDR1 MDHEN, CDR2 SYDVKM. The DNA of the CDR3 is TGTGCCAGCAGTTTACCGGGTAGCACCTACGAGCAGTACTTC. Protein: CASSLPGSTYEQYF.

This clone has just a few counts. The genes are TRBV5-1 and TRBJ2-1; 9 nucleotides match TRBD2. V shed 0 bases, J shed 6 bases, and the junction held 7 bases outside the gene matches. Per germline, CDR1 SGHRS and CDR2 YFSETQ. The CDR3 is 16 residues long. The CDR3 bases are TGCGCCAGCAGCTTGGGGGGGACTAGCTCGGGCAATGAGCAGTTCTTC. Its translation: CASSLGGTSSGNEQFF.

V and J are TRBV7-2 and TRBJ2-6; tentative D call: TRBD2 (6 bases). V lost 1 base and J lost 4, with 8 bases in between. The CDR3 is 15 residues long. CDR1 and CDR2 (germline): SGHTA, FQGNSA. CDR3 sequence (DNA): TGTGCCAGCAGCTTAGGCGGGACCGGGGCCAACGTCCTGACTTTC. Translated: CASSLGGTGANVLTF.